These T cell receptor beta chains were read from a single sample in a study of blood T cells in healthy people across ages. Each CDR3 protein gets one entry after TCRdb re-called the 5' RACE reads with MiXCR. The table records approximately 800,000 distinct CDR3 sequences, roughly 50% of them present only once. Sample: blood. The receptors come from a man aged 80 or over in good health. The CDR3 runs from the conserved cysteine through the conserved F or W. A D gene is named only where the DNA matches it firmly. Clone size is stated in some rows and not others, as once, few, many or a class when expanded.

cdr3_nt cdr3_aa j_call d_call clone_size v_call
TGTGCCAGCAGCCAGAATCAGGAGTACCAAGAGACCCAGTACTTC CASSQNQEYQETQYF TRBJ2-5 - few TRBV3-1
TGTGCCAGCAGTTCTCGGCCGGGAGTCGGGGAGCTGTTTTTT CASSSRPGVGELFF TRBJ2-2 - - TRBV28
TGTGCCATCAGTGGGACAGGGGACGCGGTTAACACTGAAGCTTTCTTT CAISGTGDAVNTEAFF TRBJ1-1 TRBD1 - TRBV10-3
TGTGCCAGCAGCGTATTAATCAATCAGCCCCAGCATTTT CASSVLINQPQHF TRBJ1-5 - - TRBV9
TGTGCCTGGATGGGACAGGGGAATTCACCCCTCCACTTT CAWMGQGNSPLHF TRBJ1-6 TRBD1 few TRBV30
TGTGCCAGCAGCTCCCAGTTTCAGCCCCAGCATTTT CASSSQFQPQHF TRBJ1-5 - - TRBV5-6
TGTGCCAGCAGCTTAGACGGGACGGTTAACTATGGCTACACCTTC CASSLDGTVNYGYTF TRBJ1-2 - - TRBV11-2
TGTGCCATCGGTGACCGGGGGGCGTGGGAAGAGACCCAGTACTTC CAIGDRGAWEETQYF TRBJ2-5 - once TRBV10-3
TGTGCCAGCAGCCCGGGGATCGACGAGCAGTACTTC CASSPGIDEQYF TRBJ2-7 - - TRBV6-6
TGCAGTGCCCCAGGGACATCCGCCTACGAGCAGTACTTC CSAPGTSAYEQYF TRBJ2-7 - few TRBV20-1
TGTGCCAGCAGCCAATCCATCGACAGGATCTACGAGCAGTACTTC CASSQSIDRIYEQYF TRBJ2-7 - - TRBV14
TGTGCCAGCGGGGAACAGGGGAGGAATGAGCAGTTCTTC CASGEQGRNEQFF TRBJ2-1 - - TRBV6-5
TGTGCCAGCAGCCACGAGCGGGGGACAGGGGGAAATGAGCAGTTCTTC CASSHERGTGGNEQFF TRBJ2-1 TRBD1 - TRBV4-2
TGTGCCAGCAGCGTTGATAGCGGGATACAGAGCTCCTACGAGCAGTACTTC CASSVDSGIQSSYEQYF TRBJ2-7 TRBD2 few TRBV9
TGCGCCAGCAGACAACAGGGTATAGCGAACACCGGGGAGCTGTTTTTT CASRQQGIANTGELFF TRBJ2-2 - - TRBV5-1
TGTGCCAGCAGTCTTAGCGGGTCTTGGGAGACCCAGTACTTC CASSLSGSWETQYF TRBJ2-5 TRBD2 - TRBV28
TGTGCCAGCAGTGTCCGACTCTTGAACACTGAAGCTTTCTTT CASSVRLLNTEAFF TRBJ1-1 - - TRBV2
TGCAGTGCCCTTCCTTACCGGGACGCCGGATCGCGCTACACCTTC CSALPYRDAGSRYTF TRBJ1-2 - - TRBV20-1
TGCGCCAGTAGCGGCGGGACACTGTACCAAGAGACCCAGTACTTC CASSGGTLYQETQYF TRBJ2-5 - - TRBV5-1
TGTGCCACCAGGACGGACAGAGGATACGATACGCAGTATTTT CATRTDRGYDTQYF TRBJ2-3 - - TRBV15
TGTGCCAGCTGGACTAGCGGGAGGGCCTACGAGCAGTACTTC CASWTSGRAYEQYF TRBJ2-7 TRBD2 once TRBV6-1
TGTGCCAGCAGCACACTTCACTCGGGAGAGACCCAGTACTTC CASSTLHSGETQYF TRBJ2-5 - - TRBV9
TGTGCCAGCAGCAGAGATCGGGGGAACACCGGGGAGCTGTTTTTT CASSRDRGNTGELFF TRBJ2-2 - few TRBV6-5
TGTGCCAGCAGCAAATACTGGAGGGCCTACGAGCAGTACTTC CASSKYWRAYEQYF TRBJ2-7 - - TRBV21-1
TGTGCCAGCAGCCCCCGAGACAGGGAAAATGAGCAGTTCTTC CASSPRDRENEQFF TRBJ2-1 TRBD1 - TRBV7-9
TGTGCCAGCAGCCCCGGGACACCCATAGGGCAGTACTTC CASSPGTPIGQYF TRBJ2-5 - - TRBV7-8
TGTGCCAGCAGACCGGGACCTACCCTATTAGCCAAAAACATTCAGTACTTC CASRPGPTLLAKNIQYF TRBJ2-4 - - TRBV27
TGTGCCAGCCAAGACCAGAGCTCCTACAATGAGCAGTTCTTC CASQDQSSYNEQFF TRBJ2-1 - once TRBV2
TGTGCCAGCAGCGCGCCCCTGGATGAAGCTTTCTTT CASSAPLDEAFF TRBJ1-1 - - TRBV12-3/TRBV12-4
TGTGCCAGCAGTGAAGAGACAGGGGCCAACTATGGCTACACCTTC CASSEETGANYGYTF TRBJ1-2 TRBD1 few TRBV6-1
TGTGCCAGCAGCCGGTGGAACTCTGGGGCCAACGTCCTGACTTTC CASSRWNSGANVLTF TRBJ2-6 - - TRBV13
TGTGCCAGCAGTCGAGAGGAGGGGGCTTACGAGCAGTACTTC CASSREEGAYEQYF TRBJ2-7 - - TRBV12-3/TRBV12-4
TGTGCCAGCAGCCCCACGGGACACAGCACAGATACGCAGTATTTT CASSPTGHSTDTQYF TRBJ2-3 - - TRBV7-3
TGCAGTGCTAGAGACCAGGGAGGACCTGAAGCTTTCTTT CSARDQGGPEAFF TRBJ1-1 - - TRBV20-1
TGTGCCAGCACGAGGGGGGGTACGCAGTATTTT CASTRGGTQYF TRBJ2-3 - - TRBV12-3/TRBV12-4
TGTGCCAGCAGCGCTGGGGCAGATACGCAGTATTTT CASSAGADTQYF TRBJ2-3 - few TRBV7-3
TGTGCCAGCAGTGGGGGGACTAGCGGGTTTAGCTCCTACGAGCAGTACTTC CASSGGTSGFSSYEQYF TRBJ2-7 TRBD2 - TRBV2